This T cell receptor (beta chain) comes out of a study of blood T cell repertoires in COVID-19. For the study at large: Samples of COVID-19 (acute and convalescent) were obtained from the United States, Italy and Spain.

Original methodology: Reference gene primer amplification gave nucleated cell count estimates. The protocol was immunoSEQ multiplex PCR, while the TCRdb copy is restricted to in-frame clones and leaves out a portion. The DNA was the basis for D and trimming; V, J and clone size are from that table. This sample has about 130,000 clones, with approximately 91% found just once. In germline, CDR1 is LNHNV, CDR2 YYDKDF (reference sequence). V lost 3 bases, J lost 1 base, and 12 bases lay in between. The CDR3 runs 15 residues. The receptor was derived from an elderly woman with acute or convalescent COVID-19. The V and J genes are TRBV15 and TRBJ1-1; maybe TRBD1 (6 bases). Source material: peripheral blood. The CDR3 DNA reads TGTGCCACCAGCAGTACCGGGACATCGAACACTGAAGCTTTCTTT. This translates into CATSSTGTSNTEAFF.